A selection of T cell receptor beta chains follows, all from one sample in a study of blood T cell repertoires in COVID-19. Clones were read by immunoSEQ multiplex PCR, and TCRdb kept only the in-frame ones, dropping some. The sample lists 70,000 or so clones; around 90% were seen once. Sequencing used peripheral blood. All receptors derive from a human donor in a cohort sampled during active COVID-19. The CDR3 runs from the conserved cysteine through the conserved F or W. The order of the fields is J gene, CDR3 length, V gene, clone size, D gene, CDR3 protein, CDR3 DNA. D genes are given only for firm matches. A clone size is listed for some rows: how often the clone was seen (once, few, many), or a class if it is expanded.

>TRBJ2-7|15|TRBV4-1|-|-
CASSPVGSATYEQYF
TGCGCCAGCAGCCCAGTCGGGAGCGCTACCTACGAGCAGTACTTC
>TRBJ1-2|17|TRBV10-1|-|TRBD1
CASRPGTGGSEDYGYTF
TGCGCCAGCAGGCCCGGGACAGGGGGAAGTGAAGACTATGGCTACACCTTC
>TRBJ2-7|15|TRBV27|-|TRBD2
CASSLSSGSSYEQYF
TGTGCCAGCAGTTTATCTAGCGGGAGCTCCTACGAGCAGTACTTC
>TRBJ2-7|12|TRBV7-2|-|-
CASSLTRFEQYF
TGTGCCAGCAGCTTAACTAGATTTGAGCAGTACTTC
>TRBJ1-2|16|TRBV28|once|TRBD1
CASSFVGTGTWGGYTF
TGTGCCAGCAGTTTTGTTGGGACAGGGACCTGGGGTGGCTACACCTTC
>TRBJ1-1|13|TRBV7-2|-|-
CASSSGGNTEAFF
TGTGCCAGCAGCTCGGGGGGGAACACTGAAGCTTTCTTT
>TRBJ2-7|16|TRBV7-9|-|TRBD2
CASSLFRSGITYEQYF
TGTGCCAGCAGCTTATTCCGGAGCGGGATTACCTACGAGCAGTACTTC
>TRBJ2-4|15|TRBV25-1|-|-
CASSDSRLVKNIQYF
TGTGCCAGCAGTGATTCTCGACTAGTAAAAAACATTCAGTACTTC
>TRBJ2-5|16|TRBV3-1/TRBV3-2|-|TRBD2
CASSQDVAGGLMTQYF
TGTGCCAGCAGCCAAGATGTGGCGGGAGGGCTTATGACCCAGTACTTC
>TRBJ1-1|15|TRBV10-3|once|TRBD1
CAIRLGTGENTEAFF
TGTGCCATCAGGCTCGGGACAGGGGAGAACACTGAAGCTTTCTTT
>TRBJ2-1|15|TRBV5-4|-|TRBD2
CASSSGLVSYNEQFF
TGTGCCAGCAGCTCGGGACTAGTCTCCTACAATGAGCAGTTCTTC
>TRBJ1-2|14|TRBV3-1/TRBV3-2|-|-
CASSPDSSNYGYTF
TGTGCCAGCAGCCCGGACAGTTCTAACTATGGCTACACCTTC
>TRBJ2-7|14|TRBV6-5|-|-
CASSRDITPYEQYF
TGTGCCAGCAGCAGGGACATTACTCCCTACGAGCAGTACTTC
>TRBJ2-7|13|TRBV19|once|-
CASGTLGSNEQYF
TGTGCCAGTGGGACTTTAGGGAGTAACGAGCAGTACTTC
>TRBJ2-3|14|TRBV3-1/TRBV3-2|-|-
CASSQSFQGRTQYF
TGTGCCAGCAGCCAAAGTTTCCAGGGAAGAACGCAGTATTTT
>TRBJ2-3|15|TRBV19|-|-
CASSIPSGNTDTQYF
TGTGCCAGTAGTATTCCTTCGGGAAACACAGATACGCAGTATTTT
>TRBJ2-3|15|TRBV24-1|-|TRBD1
CATSAGQGGTDTQYF
TGTGCCACCAGTGCCGGACAGGGAGGCACAGATACGCAGTATTTT
>TRBJ1-1|15|TRBV19|-|TRBD1
CASSMPGTGWTEAFF
TGTGCCAGTAGTATGCCCGGGACAGGGTGGACTGAAGCTTTCTTT
>TRBJ1-1|16|TRBV15|-|-
CATSRAPHGGTPEAFF
TGTGCCACCAGCAGAGCACCGCACGGGGGAACACCTGAAGCTTTCTTT
>TRBJ1-5|14|TRBV6-2/TRBV6-3|-|-
CASSWAVSNQPQHF
TGTGCCAGCAGTTGGGCAGTAAGCAATCAGCCCCAGCATTTT
>TRBJ1-5|15|TRBV6-2/TRBV6-3|-|-
CASSYPGVIDQPQHF
TGTGCCAGCAGTTATCCGGGTGTTATCGATCAGCCCCAGCATTTT
>TRBJ1-3|14|TRBV14|-|TRBD1
CASSRGDRLNTIYF
TGTGCCAGCAGCCGCGGGGACAGGCTGAACACCATATATTTT
>TRBJ2-7|18|TRBV19|-|TRBD1
CASSSGPLGQGSSYEQYF
TGTGCCAGTAGTAGCGGGCCCCTGGGACAGGGAAGCTCCTACGAGCAGTACTTC
>TRBJ1-4|13|TRBV5-3|-|-
CARSSHGNEKLFF
TGTGCCAGAAGCTCGCACGGGAATGAAAAACTGTTTTTT
>TRBJ1-5|14|TRBV19|-|-
CASSRTAQNQPQHF
TGTGCCAGTAGTAGGACTGCCCAAAATCAGCCCCAGCATTTT
>TRBJ2-7|14|TRBV2|-|TRBD2
CASRGLTGYYEQYF
TGTGCCAGCAGGGGACTAACCGGCTACTACGAGCAGTACTTC
>TRBJ2-6|16|TRBV4-2|-|-
CASSQDGGAGANVLTF
TGTGCCAGCAGCCAAGATGGCGGAGCTGGGGCCAACGTCCTGACTTTC
>TRBJ2-1|15|TRBV7-8|-|TRBD2
CASSFRLAGGDEQFF
TGTGCCAGCAGCTTCCGACTAGCGGGAGGGGATGAGCAGTTCTTC
>TRBJ2-3|17|TRBV7-6|-|TRBD2
CASSRQAGGGGTDTQYF
TGTGCCAGCAGCCGGCAAGCGGGAGGAGGGGGCACAGATACGCAGTATTTT
>TRBJ1-1|12|TRBV28|-|-
CASSLSRIEAFF
TGTGCCAGCAGTTTATCCAGGATTGAAGCTTTCTTT
>TRBJ2-1|14|TRBV14|-|TRBD2
CASSLAGWDNEQFF
TGTGCCAGCAGCCTAGCGGGATGGGACAATGAGCAGTTCTTC
>TRBJ2-2|14|TRBV6-5|-|-
CASSPQQGSGELFF
TGTGCCAGCAGTCCCCAACAGGGTTCCGGGGAGCTGTTTTTT
>TRBJ1-5|15|TRBV11-2|-|TRBD1
CARGQGAHSNQPQHF
TGTGCCAGGGGACAGGGGGCCCATAGCAATCAGCCCCAGCATTTT
>TRBJ1-5|11|TRBV29-1|-|-
CSPRLAQPQHF
TGCAGCCCGAGGCTGGCTCAGCCCCAGCATTTT
>TRBJ2-3|16|TRBV5-1|-|TRBD1
CASSLGGQAPLDTQYF
TGCGCCAGCAGCTTGGGGGGACAGGCCCCCTTAGATACGCAGTATTTT
>TRBJ2-2|16|TRBV7-7|-|TRBD2
CASSPSGRGSTGELFF
TGTGCCAGCAGCCCTAGCGGGAGGGGGTCCACCGGGGAGCTGTTTTTT
>TRBJ1-4|13|TRBV29-1|-|-
CSVATQGSEKLFF
TGCAGCGTTGCCACGCAGGGTAGCGAAAAACTGTTTTTT
>TRBJ2-5|16|TRBV2|-|-
CASFFGGHLVEETQYF
TGTGCCAGCTTCTTTGGGGGACACCTAGTCGAAGAGACCCAGTACTTC
>TRBJ2-1|13|TRBV6-6|few|-
CASRQGGNNEQFF
TGTGCCAGCAGACAGGGGGGGAACAATGAGCAGTTCTTC
>TRBJ2-3|16|TRBV5-1|-|TRBD2
CASSSSGLAGTDTQYF
TGCGCCAGCAGCTCCTCGGGACTAGCGGGGACAGATACGCAGTATTTT
>TRBJ2-1|15|TRBV6-5|-|TRBD2
CASSYSTSGIDEQFF
TGTGCCAGCAGTTACTCGACTAGCGGGATCGATGAGCAGTTCTTC
>TRBJ2-1|12|TRBV28|-|-
CASSLGLNEQFF
TGTGCCAGCAGTTTAGGGCTGAATGAGCAGTTCTTC
>TRBJ2-5|16|TRBV7-8|-|-
CASSLVSGGYQETQYF
TGTGCCAGCAGCTTAGTCTCAGGGGGGTACCAAGAGACCCAGTACTTC
>TRBJ2-5|13|TRBV7-3|-|-
CASSRNGGETQYF
TGTGCCAGCAGCCGCAATGGGGGCGAGACCCAGTACTTC
>TRBJ1-1|15|TRBV2|-|-
CASSAQGWADTEAFF
TGTGCCAGCAGTGCCCAGGGATGGGCGGACACTGAAGCTTTCTTT
>TRBJ1-5|14|TRBV28|-|TRBD1
CASSPDRGNQPQHF
TGTGCCAGCAGTCCCGACAGGGGCAATCAGCCCCAGCATTTT
>TRBJ2-7|13|TRBV2|-|-
CASSEKRSYEQYF
TGTGCCAGCAGTGAAAAGAGGTCCTACGAGCAGTACTTC
>TRBJ2-6|17|TRBV5-1|-|TRBD1
CASSPRQGVPGANVLTF
TGCGCCAGCAGCCCGCGACAGGGGGTCCCTGGGGCCAACGTCCTGACTTTC
>TRBJ2-2|15|TRBV7-2|-|-
CASSPSGQNTGELFF
TGTGCCAGCAGCCCTTCAGGGCAGAACACCGGGGAGCTGTTTTTT
>TRBJ1-1|14|TRBV7-9|few|TRBD1
CASSSGTGHTEAFF
TGTGCCAGCAGCTCAGGGACAGGGCACACTGAAGCTTTCTTT
>TRBJ2-3|13|TRBV7-2|-|-
CASSLAGVRTQYF
TGTGCCAGCAGCTTAGCGGGAGTTCGTACGCAGTATTTT
>TRBJ1-5|14|TRBV28|few|TRBD1
CASRGQGINQPQHF
TGTGCCAGCAGGGGACAGGGAATAAATCAGCCCCAGCATTTT
>TRBJ1-1|12|TRBV11-2|-|TRBD1
CASSETGAEAFF
TGTGCCAGCAGCGAGACAGGGGCTGAAGCTTTCTTT
>TRBJ1-3|14|TRBV5-1|few|-
CASSLTDRGNTIYF
TGCGCCAGCAGCTTGACGGACAGAGGAAACACCATATATTTT
>TRBJ2-5|15|TRBV28|once|TRBD1
CASSSRTGGRETQYF
TGTGCCAGCAGTTCTCGGACAGGGGGCCGGGAGACCCAGTACTTC
>TRBJ2-7|14|TRBV28|-|-
CASSLLGTHYEQYF
TGTGCCAGCAGTTTATTAGGGACACACTACGAGCAGTACTTC
>TRBJ2-7|15|TRBV3-1/TRBV3-2|once|-
CASSRTDRFSYEQYF
TGTGCCAGCAGCCGGACAGACCGATTCTCCTACGAGCAGTACTTC
>TRBJ2-1|21|TRBV28|-|TRBD2
CASSYPGRTGRSLAGGNEQFF
TGTGCCAGCAGTTATCCCGGGCGGACAGGGAGGAGCCTAGCGGGGGGAAATGAGCAGTTCTTC
>TRBJ1-1|16|TRBV18|-|TRBD1
CASSQGQGGRGTEAFF
TGTGCCAGCTCACAGGGACAGGGGGGTAGGGGCACTGAAGCTTTCTTT